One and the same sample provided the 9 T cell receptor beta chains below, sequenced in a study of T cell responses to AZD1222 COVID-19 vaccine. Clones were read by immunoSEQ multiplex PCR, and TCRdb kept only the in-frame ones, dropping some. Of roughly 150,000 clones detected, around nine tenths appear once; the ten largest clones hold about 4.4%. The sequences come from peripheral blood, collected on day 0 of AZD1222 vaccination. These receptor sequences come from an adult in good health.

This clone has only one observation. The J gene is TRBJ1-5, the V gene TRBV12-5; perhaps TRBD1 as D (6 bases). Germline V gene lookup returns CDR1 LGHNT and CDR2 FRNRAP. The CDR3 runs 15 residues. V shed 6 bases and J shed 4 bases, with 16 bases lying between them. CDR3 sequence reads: CASGPGGGSNQPQHF. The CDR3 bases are TGTGCTAGTGGGCCCGGGGGGGGCTCGAATCAGCCCCAGCATTTT.

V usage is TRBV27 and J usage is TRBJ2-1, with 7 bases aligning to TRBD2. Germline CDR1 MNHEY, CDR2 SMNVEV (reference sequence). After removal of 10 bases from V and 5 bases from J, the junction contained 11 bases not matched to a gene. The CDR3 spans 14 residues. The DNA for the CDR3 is TGTGCCACAGGGAAATGGGCGGGAGACAATGAGCAGTTCTTC. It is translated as CATGKWAGDNEQFF.

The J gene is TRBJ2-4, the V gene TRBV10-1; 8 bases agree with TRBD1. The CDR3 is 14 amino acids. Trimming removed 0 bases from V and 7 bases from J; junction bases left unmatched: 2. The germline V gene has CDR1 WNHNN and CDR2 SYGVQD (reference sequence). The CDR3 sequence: CASSESTGVNIQYF. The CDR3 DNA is TGCGCCAGCAGTGAGTCGACAGGGGTGAACATTCAGTACTTC.

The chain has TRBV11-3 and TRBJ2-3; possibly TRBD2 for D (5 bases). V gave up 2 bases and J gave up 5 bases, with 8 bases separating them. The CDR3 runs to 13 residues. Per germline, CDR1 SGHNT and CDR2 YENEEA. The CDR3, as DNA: TGTGCCAGCAGCTTACGAGCGGTAGATACGCAGTATTTT. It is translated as CASSLRAVDTQYF.

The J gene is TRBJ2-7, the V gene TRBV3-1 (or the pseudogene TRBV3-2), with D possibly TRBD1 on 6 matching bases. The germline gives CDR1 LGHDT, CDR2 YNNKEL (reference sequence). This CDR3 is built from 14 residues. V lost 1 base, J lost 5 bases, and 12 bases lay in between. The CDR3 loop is CASSQVHGTNEQYF. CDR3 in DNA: TGTGCCAGCAGCCAAGTTCACGGGACAAACGAGCAGTACTTC.

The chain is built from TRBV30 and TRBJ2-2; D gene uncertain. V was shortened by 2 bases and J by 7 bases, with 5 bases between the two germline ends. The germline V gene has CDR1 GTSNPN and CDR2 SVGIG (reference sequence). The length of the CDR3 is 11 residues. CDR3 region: CAWSPSGELFF. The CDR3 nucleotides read TGTGCCTGGAGTCCCAGCGGGGAGCTGTTTTTT.

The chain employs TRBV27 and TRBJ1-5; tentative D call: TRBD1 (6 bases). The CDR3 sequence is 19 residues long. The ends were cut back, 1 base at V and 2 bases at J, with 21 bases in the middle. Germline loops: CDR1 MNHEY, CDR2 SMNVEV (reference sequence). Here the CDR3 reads CASSLWPSSGGRGNQPQHF. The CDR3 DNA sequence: TGTGCCAGCAGTTTATGGCCCTCGTCGGGGGGCAGGGGCAATCAGCCCCAGCATTTT.

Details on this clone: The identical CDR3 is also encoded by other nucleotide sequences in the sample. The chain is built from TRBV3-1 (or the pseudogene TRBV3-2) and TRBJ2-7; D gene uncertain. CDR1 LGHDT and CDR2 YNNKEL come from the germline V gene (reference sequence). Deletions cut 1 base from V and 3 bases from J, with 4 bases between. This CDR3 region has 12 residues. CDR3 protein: CASSQVSYEQYF. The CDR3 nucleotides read TGTGCCAGCAGCCAAGTAAGCTACGAGCAGTACTTC.

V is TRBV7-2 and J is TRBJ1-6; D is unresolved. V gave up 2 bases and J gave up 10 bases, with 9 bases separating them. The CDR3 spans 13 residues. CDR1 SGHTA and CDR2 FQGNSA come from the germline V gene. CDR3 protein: CASSLPGLSPLHF. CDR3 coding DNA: TGTGCCAGCAGCTTACCGGGTCTATCACCCCTCCACTTT.